The entry below describes one TCR beta chain. Its target is unknown. The protocol attached unique molecular identifiers to individual cDNA molecules. TCRdb reprocessed the 5' RACE reads with MiXCR, giving one entry per CDR3 protein. This sample has tens of thousands of distinct CDR3 sequences, with about 12% found just once. This sample is drawn from a study of early T cells in non-severe SARS-CoV-2 infection. About the research overall: The study sequenced bulk RNA from unsorted whole blood, with chains unpaired.

Study outcomes and limitations: VDJdb-based annotation leaned toward anti-spike CD8 responses and missed private and CD4 specificities.

The V gene lost 3 bases and the J gene lost 3 bases, with 15 bases spanning the gap. Germline V gene sequence: CDR1 MDHEN, CDR2 SYDVKM. This CDR3 has 15 amino acids. The chain uses TRBV28 and TRBJ2-7; no definite D call. This receptor was identified in an adult who was a healthcare worker with PCR-confirmed SARS-CoV-2 infection or an uninfected control (not recorded which). Sequenced sample: whole blood. For the CDR3, the DNA is TGTGCCAGCAGTTTCCCCCACATCCGAGGCTACGAGCAGTACTTC. Its protein product is CASSFPHIRGYEQYF.